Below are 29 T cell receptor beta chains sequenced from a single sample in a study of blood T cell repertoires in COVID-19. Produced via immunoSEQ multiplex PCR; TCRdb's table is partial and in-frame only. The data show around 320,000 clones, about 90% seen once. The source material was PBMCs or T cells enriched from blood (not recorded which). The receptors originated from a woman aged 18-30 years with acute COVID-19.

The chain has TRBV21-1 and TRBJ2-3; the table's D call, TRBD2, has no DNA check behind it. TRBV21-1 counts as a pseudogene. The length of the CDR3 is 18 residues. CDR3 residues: CASSKSSPTGTSPDTQYF. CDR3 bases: TGTGCCAGCAGCAAATCATCCCCAACCGGGACTAGCCCAGATACGCAGTATTTT.

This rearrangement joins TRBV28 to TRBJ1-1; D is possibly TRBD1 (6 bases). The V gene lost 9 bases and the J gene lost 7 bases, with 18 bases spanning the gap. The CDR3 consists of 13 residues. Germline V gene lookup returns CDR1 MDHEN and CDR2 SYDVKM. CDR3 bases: TGTGCCAGTTTCACAGGGCAGAGTGATGAAGCTTTCTTT. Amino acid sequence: CASFTGQSDEAFF.

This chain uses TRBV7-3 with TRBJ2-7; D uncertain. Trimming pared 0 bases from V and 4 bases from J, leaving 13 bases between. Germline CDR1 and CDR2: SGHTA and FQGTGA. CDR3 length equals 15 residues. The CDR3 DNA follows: TGTGCCAGCAGCTTAACCCCAGAACCAGTGTACGAGCAGTACTTC. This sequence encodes CASSLTPEPVYEQYF.

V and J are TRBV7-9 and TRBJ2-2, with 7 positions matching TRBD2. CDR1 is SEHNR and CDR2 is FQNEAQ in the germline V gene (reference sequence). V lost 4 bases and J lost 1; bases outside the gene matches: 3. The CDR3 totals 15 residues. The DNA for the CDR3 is TGTGCCAGCAGCTCCCCGGGAGGGAACACCGGGGAGCTGTTTTTT. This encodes CASSSPGGNTGELFF.

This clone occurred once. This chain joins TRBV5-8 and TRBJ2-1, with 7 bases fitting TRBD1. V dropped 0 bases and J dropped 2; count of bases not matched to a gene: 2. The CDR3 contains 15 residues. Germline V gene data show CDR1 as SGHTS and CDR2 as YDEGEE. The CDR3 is CASSLAGQTYNEQFF. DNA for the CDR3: TGTGCCAGCAGCTTGGCGGGACAGACCTACAATGAGCAGTTCTTC.

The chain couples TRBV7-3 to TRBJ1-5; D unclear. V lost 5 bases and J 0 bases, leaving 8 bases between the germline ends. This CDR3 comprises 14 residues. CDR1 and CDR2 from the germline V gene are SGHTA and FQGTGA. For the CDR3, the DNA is TGTGCCAGCAGCCTCCTCTATAGCAATCAGCCCCAGCATTTT. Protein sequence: CASSLLYSNQPQHF.

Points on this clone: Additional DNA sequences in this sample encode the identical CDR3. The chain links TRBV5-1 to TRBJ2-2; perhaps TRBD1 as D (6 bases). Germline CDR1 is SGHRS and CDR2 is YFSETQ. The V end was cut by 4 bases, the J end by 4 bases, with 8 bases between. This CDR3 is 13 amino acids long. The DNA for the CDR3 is TGCGCCAGCAGCCCCAGGGGCACCGGGGAGCTGTTTTTT. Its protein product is CASSPRGTGELFF.

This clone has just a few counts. Written as DNA, the CDR3 is TGCGCCACCCGAGAGACAGGGTACGGGACTGAAGCTTTCTTT. As protein: CATRETGYGTEAFF. J is TRBJ1-1 and V is TRBV5-1; 7 nucleotides line up with TRBD1. The CDR3 spans 14 residues. The V segment lost 9 bases and the J segment 5 bases; nucleotides outside the gene matches: 13. Germline V gives CDR1 SGHRS, CDR2 YFSETQ.

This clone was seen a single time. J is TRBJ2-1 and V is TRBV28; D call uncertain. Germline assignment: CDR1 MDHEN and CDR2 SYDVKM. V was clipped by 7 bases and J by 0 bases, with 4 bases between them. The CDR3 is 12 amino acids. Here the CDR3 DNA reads TGTGCCAGCAAGAGCTCCTACAATGAGCAGTTCTTC. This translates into CASKSSYNEQFF. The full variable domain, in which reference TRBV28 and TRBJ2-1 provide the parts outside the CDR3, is DVKVTQSSRYLVKRTGEKVFLECVQDMDHENMFWYRQDPGLGLRLIYFSYDVKMKEKGDIPEGYSVSREKKERFSLILESASTNQTSMYLCASKSSYNEQFFGPGTRLTVL.

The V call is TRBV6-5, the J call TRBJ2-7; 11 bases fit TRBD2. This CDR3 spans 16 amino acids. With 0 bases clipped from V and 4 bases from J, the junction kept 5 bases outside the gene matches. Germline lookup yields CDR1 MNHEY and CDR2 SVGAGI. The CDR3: CASSYSASGRYYEQYF. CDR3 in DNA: TGTGCCAGCAGTTACTCTGCTAGCGGGAGGTATTACGAGCAGTACTTC.

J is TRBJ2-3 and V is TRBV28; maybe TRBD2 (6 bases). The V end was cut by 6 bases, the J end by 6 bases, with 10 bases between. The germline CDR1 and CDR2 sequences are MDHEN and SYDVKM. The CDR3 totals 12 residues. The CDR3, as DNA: TGTGCCAGCAGATCGGCGGGGGATACGCAGTATTTT. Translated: CASRSAGDTQYF.

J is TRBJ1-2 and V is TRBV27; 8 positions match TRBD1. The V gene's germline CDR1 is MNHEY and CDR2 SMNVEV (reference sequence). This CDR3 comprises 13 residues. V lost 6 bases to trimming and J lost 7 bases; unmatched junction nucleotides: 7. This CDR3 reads CASSITGGGGYTF. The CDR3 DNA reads TGTGCCAGCAGCATAACAGGGGGAGGTGGCTACACCTTC.

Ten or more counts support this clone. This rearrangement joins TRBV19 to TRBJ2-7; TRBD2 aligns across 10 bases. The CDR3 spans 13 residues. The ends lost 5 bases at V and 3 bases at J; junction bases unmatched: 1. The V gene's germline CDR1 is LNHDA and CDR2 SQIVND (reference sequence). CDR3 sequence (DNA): TGTGCCAGTAGTTCTAGCGGGAGCTACGAGCAGTACTTC. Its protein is CASSSSGSYEQYF.

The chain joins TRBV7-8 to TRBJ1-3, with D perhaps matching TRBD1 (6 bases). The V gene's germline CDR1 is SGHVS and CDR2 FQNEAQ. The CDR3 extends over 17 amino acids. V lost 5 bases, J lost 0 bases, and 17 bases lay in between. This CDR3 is CASSDRQVLHSGNTIYF. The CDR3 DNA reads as TGTGCCAGCAGCGATCGACAGGTCCTTCACTCTGGAAACACCATATATTTT.

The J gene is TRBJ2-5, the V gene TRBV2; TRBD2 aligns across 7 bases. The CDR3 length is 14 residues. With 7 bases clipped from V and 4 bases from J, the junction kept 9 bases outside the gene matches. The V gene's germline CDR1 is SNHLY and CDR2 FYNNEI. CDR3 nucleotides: TGTGCCAGCATATGGGTTCGGGGGGTAGAGACCCAGTACTTC. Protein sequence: CASIWVRGVETQYF.

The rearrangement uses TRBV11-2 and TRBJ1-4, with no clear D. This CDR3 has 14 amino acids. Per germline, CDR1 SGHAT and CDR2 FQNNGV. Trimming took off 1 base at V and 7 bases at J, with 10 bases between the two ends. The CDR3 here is CASSLAMQFEKLFF. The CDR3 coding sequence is TGTGCCAGCAGCTTAGCGATGCAGTTTGAAAAACTGTTTTTT.

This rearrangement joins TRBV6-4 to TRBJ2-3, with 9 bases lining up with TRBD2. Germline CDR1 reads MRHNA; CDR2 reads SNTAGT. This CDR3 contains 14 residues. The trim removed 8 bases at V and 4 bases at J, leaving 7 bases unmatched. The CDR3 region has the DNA TGTGCCAGCTCGCGGGAGGGGGGCGCAGATACGCAGTATTTT. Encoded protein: CASSREGGADTQYF.

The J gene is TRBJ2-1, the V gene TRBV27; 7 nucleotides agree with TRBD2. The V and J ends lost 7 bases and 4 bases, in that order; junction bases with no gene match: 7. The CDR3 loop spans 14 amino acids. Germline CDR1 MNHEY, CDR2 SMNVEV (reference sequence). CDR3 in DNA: TGTGCCAGCAAACGGAGCGGGACTTACAATGAGCAGTTCTTC. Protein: CASKRSGTYNEQFF.

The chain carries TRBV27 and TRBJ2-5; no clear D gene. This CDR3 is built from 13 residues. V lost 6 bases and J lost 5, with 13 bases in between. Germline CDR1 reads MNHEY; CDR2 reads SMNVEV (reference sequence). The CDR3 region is CASRRGSPETQYF. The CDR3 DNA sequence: TGTGCCAGCAGAAGAGGTTCCCCGGAGACCCAGTACTTC.

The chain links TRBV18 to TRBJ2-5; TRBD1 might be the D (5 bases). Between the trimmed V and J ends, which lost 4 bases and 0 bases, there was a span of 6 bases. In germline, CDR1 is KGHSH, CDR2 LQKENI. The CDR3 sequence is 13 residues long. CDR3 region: CASSQGYQETQYF. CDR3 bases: TGTGCCAGCTCACAGGGGTACCAAGAGACCCAGTACTTC.

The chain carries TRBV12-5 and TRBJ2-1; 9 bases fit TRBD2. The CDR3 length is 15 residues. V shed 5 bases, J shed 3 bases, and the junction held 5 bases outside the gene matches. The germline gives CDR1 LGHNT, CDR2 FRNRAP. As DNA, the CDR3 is TGTGCTAGTGGTGGGGGTAGCGGGAGCTACAATGAGCAGTTCTTC. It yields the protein CASGGGSGSYNEQFF.

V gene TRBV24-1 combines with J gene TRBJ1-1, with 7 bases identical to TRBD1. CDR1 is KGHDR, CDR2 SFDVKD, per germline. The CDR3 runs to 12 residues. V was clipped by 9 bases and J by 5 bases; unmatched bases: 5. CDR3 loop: CATRDRGTEAFF. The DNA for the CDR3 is TGTGCCACCCGGGACAGAGGGACTGAAGCTTTCTTT.

CDR3 DNA sequence: TGTGCCAGCAGCTCCCCGAGGGAGGGCCTCTATGGCTACACCTTC. Translating it yields CASSSPREGLYGYTF. The V call is TRBV11-2, the J call TRBJ1-2; no firm D call. Per germline, CDR1 SGHAT and CDR2 FQNNGV. Trimming stripped 4 bases from V and 4 bases from J, with 16 bases between. The CDR3 loop spans 15 amino acids.

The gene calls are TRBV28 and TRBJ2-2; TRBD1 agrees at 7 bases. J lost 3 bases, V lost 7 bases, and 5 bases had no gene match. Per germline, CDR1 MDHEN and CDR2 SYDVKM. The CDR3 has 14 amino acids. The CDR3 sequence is CASKKGADTGELFF. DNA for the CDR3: TGTGCCAGCAAAAAGGGGGCCGACACCGGGGAGCTGTTTTTT.

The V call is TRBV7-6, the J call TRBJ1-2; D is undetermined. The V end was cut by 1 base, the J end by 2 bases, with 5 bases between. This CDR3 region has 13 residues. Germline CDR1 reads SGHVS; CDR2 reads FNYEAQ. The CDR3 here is CASSLDGNYGYTF. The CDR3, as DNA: TGTGCCAGCAGCTTAGACGGGAACTATGGCTACACCTTC.

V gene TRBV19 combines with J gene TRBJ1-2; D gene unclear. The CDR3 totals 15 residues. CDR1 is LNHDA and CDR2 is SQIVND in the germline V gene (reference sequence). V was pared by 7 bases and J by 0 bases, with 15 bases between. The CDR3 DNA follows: TGTGCCAGTACCCCCCGGCGGACTACTAACTATGGCTACACCTTC. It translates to CASTPRRTTNYGYTF.

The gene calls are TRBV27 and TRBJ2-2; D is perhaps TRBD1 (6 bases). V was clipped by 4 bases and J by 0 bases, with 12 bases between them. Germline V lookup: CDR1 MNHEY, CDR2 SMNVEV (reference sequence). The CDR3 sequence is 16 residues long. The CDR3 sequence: CASSSLWTANTGELFF. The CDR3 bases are TGTGCCAGCAGTTCTCTCTGGACAGCGAACACCGGGGAGCTGTTTTTT.

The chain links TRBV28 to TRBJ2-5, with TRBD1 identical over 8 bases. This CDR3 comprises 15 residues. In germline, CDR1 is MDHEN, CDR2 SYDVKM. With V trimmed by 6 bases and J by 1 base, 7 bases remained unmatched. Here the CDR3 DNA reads TGTGCCAGCAGGGTGCCCCAGGGGGCCCAAGAGACCCAGTACTTC. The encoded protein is CASRVPQGAQETQYF.

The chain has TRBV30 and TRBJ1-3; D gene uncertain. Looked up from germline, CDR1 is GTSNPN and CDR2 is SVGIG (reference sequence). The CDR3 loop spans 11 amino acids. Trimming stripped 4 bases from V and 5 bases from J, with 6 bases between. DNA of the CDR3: TGTGCCTGGACGGGAAGAAACACCATATATTTT. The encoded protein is CAWTGRNTIYF.